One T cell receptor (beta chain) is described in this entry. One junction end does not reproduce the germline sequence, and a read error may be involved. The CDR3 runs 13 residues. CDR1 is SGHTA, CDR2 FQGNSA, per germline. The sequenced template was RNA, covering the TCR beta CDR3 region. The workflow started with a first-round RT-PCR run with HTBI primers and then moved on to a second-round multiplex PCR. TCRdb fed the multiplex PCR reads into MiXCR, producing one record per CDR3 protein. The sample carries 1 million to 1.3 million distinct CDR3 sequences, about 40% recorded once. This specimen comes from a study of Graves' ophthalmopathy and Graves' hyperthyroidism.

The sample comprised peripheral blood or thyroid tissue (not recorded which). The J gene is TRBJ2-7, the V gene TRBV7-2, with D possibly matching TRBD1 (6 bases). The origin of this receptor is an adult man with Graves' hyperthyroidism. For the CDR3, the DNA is TGCGCCAGCAGCCCTCCGGGACAATGGGAACTTTCGTTC. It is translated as CASSPPGQWELSF.